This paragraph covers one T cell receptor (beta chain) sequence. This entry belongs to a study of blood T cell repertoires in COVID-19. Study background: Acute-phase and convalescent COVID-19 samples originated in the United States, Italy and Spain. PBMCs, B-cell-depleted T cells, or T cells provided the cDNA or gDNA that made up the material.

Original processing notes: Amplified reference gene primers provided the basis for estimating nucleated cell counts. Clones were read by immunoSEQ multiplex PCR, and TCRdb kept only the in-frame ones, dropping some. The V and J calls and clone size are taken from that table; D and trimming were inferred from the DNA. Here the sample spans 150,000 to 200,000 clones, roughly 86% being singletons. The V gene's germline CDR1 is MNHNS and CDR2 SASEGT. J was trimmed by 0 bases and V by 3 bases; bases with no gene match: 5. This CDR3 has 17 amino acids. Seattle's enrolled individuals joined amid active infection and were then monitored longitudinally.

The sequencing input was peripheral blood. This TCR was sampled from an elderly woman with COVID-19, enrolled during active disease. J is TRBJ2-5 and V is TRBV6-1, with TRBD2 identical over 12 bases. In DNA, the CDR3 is TGTGCCAGCAGTGATATCCTAGCGGGGGGGTACCAAGAGACCCAGTACTTC. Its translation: CASSDILAGGYQETQYF.